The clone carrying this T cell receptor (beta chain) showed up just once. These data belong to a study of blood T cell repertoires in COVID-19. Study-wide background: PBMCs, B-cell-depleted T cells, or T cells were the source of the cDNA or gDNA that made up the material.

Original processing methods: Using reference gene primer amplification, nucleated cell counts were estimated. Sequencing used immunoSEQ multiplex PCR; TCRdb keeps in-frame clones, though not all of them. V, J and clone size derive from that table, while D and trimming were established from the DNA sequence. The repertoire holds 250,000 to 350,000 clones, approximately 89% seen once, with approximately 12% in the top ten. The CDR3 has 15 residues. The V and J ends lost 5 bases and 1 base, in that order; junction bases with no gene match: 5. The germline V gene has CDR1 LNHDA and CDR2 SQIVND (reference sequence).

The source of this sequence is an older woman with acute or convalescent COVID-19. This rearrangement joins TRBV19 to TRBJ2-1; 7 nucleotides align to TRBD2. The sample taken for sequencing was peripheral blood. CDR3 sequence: CASSPGGGSYNEQFF. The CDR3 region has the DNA TGTGCCAGTAGTCCAGGCGGGGGTTCCTACAATGAGCAGTTCTTC.